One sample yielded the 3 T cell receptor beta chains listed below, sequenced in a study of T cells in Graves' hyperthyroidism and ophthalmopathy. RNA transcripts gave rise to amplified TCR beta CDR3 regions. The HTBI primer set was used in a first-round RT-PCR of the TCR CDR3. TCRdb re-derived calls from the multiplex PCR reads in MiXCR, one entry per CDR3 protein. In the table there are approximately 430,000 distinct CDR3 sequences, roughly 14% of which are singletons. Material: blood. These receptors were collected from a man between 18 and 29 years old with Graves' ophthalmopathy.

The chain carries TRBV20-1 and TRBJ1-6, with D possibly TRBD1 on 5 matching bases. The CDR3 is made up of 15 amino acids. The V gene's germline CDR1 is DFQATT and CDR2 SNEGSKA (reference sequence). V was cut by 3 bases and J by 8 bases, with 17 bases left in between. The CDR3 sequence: CSASRGEYGYSPLHF. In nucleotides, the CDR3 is TGCAGTGCTAGCCGGGGGGAATATGGCTATTCACCCCTCCACTTT.

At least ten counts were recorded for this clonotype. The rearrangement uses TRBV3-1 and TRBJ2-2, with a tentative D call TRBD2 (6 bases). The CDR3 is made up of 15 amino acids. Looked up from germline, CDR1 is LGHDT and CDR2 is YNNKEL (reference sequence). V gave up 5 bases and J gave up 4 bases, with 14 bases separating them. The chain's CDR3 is CASSVGLRFTGELFF. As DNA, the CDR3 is TGTGCCAGCAGCGTGGGACTCCGATTCACCGGGGAGCTGTTTTTT.

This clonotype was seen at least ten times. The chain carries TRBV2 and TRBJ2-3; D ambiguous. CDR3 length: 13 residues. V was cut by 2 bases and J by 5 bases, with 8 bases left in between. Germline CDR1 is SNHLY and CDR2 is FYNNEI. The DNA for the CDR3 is TGTGCCAGCAGTGAATTAGCCGGAGATACGCAGTATTTT. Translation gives CASSELAGDTQYF.